The 14 T cell receptor beta chains reported below all come from one sample, sequenced in a study of T cells in women clearing cervical HPV infection. Using immunoSEQ multiplex PCR, the repertoire was profiled, and TCRdb retains in-frame clones only, with some absent. The sample table sets out fewer than 30,000 clones. Sequences were obtained from blood buffy coat. Receptors were obtained from a woman aged 18-70 years with a cervical HPV16 infection that either progressed to CIN3+ or cleared (not recorded which).

With regard to this clone: The read halts 3 residues ahead of the CDR3 end, with the missing end drawn from the germline J gene. The chain links TRBV30 to TRBJ2-4; the match to TRBD1 covers 10 bases. Germline lookup yields CDR1 GTSNPN and CDR2 SVGIG (reference sequence). The CDR3 covers 12 residues. CDR3 bases read: TGTGCCTGGAGTAGGGGACAGGGGCAT. Protein sequence: CAWSRGQGH. The whole CDR3 reads CAWSRGQGHQYF.

Details on this clone: A junction boundary mismatches the germline segment, possibly from a read error. The CDR3 end lies 3 residues beyond the end of the read and is filled in from the germline J gene. This sample also contains other DNA sequences that code for the same CDR3. The chain carries TRBV7-9 and TRBJ1-3, with 8 bases identical to TRBD1. CDR1 is SEHNR, CDR2 FQNEAQ, per germline (reference sequence). The CDR3 totals 15 residues. The CDR3 sequence is CASSFQGASGNTIYF. The covered CDR3 bases are TGTGCCAGCAGCTTTCAGGGGGCGTCTGGAAACACG.

Concerning this clone itself: Read coverage stops 3 residues before the CDR3 terminus; the germline J gene supplies the remainder. The V and J genes are TRBV18 and TRBJ2-3; 8 nucleotides agree with TRBD1. The CDR3 runs 15 residues. In germline, CDR1 is KGHSH, CDR2 LQKENI. The DNA read from the CDR3 is TGTGCCAGCTCACCCCCGCGGACAGGGCGAGAGACG. It encodes CASSPPRTGRET. The CDR3 in its entirety is CASSPPRTGRETQYF.

Notes on this clone: The CDR3 is cut off 3 residues early in the read; its end comes from the germline J gene. The gene calls are TRBV11-3 and TRBJ2-1; D perhaps matches TRBD2 (5 bases). The ends were cut back, 3 bases at V and 9 bases at J, with 9 bases in the middle. CDR3 length: 12 amino acids. Germline V gene lookup returns CDR1 SGHNT and CDR2 YENEEA. Incomplete CDR3 DNA: TGTGCCAGCAGCTTCGCACTAGGTGAG. Translated, it gives CASSFALGE. Given in full, the CDR3 is CASSFALGEQFF.

Points on this clone: The read falls 3 residues short of the CDR3 end, and the missing part is taken from the germline J gene. The J gene is TRBJ1-2, the V gene TRBV7-9; D is unclear. CDR1 is SEHNR, CDR2 FQNEAQ, per germline (reference sequence). This CDR3 has 12 amino acids. CDR3 loop: CASSLDVGTYTF. Partial CDR3 DNA: TGTGCCAGCAGCTTAGATGTCGGTACC.

Turning to this clone: The CDR3 end is not reached by the read, which stops 3 residues before it; the germline J gene fills it in. This chain joins TRBV2 and TRBJ2-6, with a tentative D call TRBD1 (5 bases). Germline CDR1 is SNHLY and CDR2 is FYNNEI. CDR3 size: 19 residues. The germline V and J ends were trimmed by 8 bases and 0 bases, with 23 bases remaining between them. The CDR3 here is CASVGLGRGQHSGANVLTF. The part of the CDR3 DNA that was read is TGTGCCAGCGTAGGGCTGGGAAGGGGTCAGCACTCTGGGGCCAACGTC.

Concerning this clone: From the germline J gene comes the end of the CDR3, since the read stops 3 residues before it. The V gene is TRBV20-1, the J gene TRBJ1-2, with D maybe TRBD1 (6 bases). Germline V gene data show CDR1 as DFQATT and CDR2 as SNEGSKA (reference sequence). This CDR3 comprises 15 residues. The sequenced CDR3 bases are TGCAGTGCATTCCCCCCGCGGGAGGGGGTCTACGAC. Protein: CSAFPPREGVYD. The whole CDR3 protein reads CSAFPPREGVYDYTF.

As for this clone: The read gets to within 3 residues of the CDR3 end, and the germline J gene fills in the rest. The chain couples TRBV5-1 to TRBJ1-2; D might be TRBD1 (6 bases). Germline V gene lookup returns CDR1 SGHRS and CDR2 YFSETQ. The CDR3 covers 14 residues. Deletions cut 1 base from V and 5 bases from J, with 12 bases between. The CDR3 bases that were read are TGCGCCAGCAGCTTGTCAGGGGAAGGGTATGGC. It encodes CASSLSGEGYG. In full, the CDR3 is CASSLSGEGYGYTF.

As for this clone: The read gets to within 3 residues of the CDR3 end, and the germline J gene fills in the rest. V and J are TRBV18 and TRBJ1-2, with TRBD1 as a possible D gene (5 bases). The germline CDR1 and CDR2 sequences are KGHSH and LQKENI. This CDR3 contains 16 residues. The CDR3 loop reads CASSPPGLAGVNDYTF. The sequenced part of the CDR3 DNA is TGTGCCAGCTCACCTCCGGGACTAGCGGGAGTAAATGAC.

For this clone: The read falls 3 residues short of the CDR3 end, and the missing part is taken from the germline J gene. The gene calls are TRBV6-1 and TRBJ2-7; unclear D gene. Looked up from germline, CDR1 is MNHNS and CDR2 is SASEGT. The V end was cut by 3 bases, the J end by 1 base, with 10 bases between. This CDR3 is built from 14 residues. CDR3 protein: CASSEDAGSYEQYF. The DNA read from the CDR3 is TGTGCCAGCAGTGAGGATGCCGGGTCCTACGAG.

Concerning this clone itself: Read coverage stops 3 residues before the CDR3 terminus; the germline J gene supplies the remainder. This rearrangement joins TRBV5-1 to TRBJ1-6, with D maybe TRBD1 (5 bases). V was cut by 0 bases and J by 7 bases, with 8 bases left in between. Germline V gives CDR1 SGHRS, CDR2 YFSETQ. This CDR3 has 14 residues. The covered CDR3 bases are TGCGCCAGCAGCTTGGGACAGAGCAATTCACCC. Its translation: CASSLGQSNSP. The entire CDR3 protein reads CASSLGQSNSPLHF. The full variable domain, with the rest looked up from reference TRBV5-1 and TRBJ1-6, is KAGVTQTPRYLIKTRGQQVTLSCSPISGHRSVSWYQQTPGQGLQFLFEYFSETQRNKGNFPGRFSGRQFSNSRSEMNVSTLELGDSALYLCASSLGQSNSPLHFGNGTRLTVT.

Comment on this clone: The CDR3 goes on 3 residues after the read ends, and that part is filled in from the germline J gene. V is TRBV19 and J is TRBJ2-7, with D maybe TRBD1 (6 bases). Looked up from germline, CDR1 is LNHDA and CDR2 is SQIVND (reference sequence). This CDR3 is 14 amino acids long. The V gene lost 2 bases and the J gene lost 2 bases, with 10 bases spanning the gap. CDR3 sequence: CASSINQGTYEQYF. The CDR3 DNA, read in part, is TGTGCCAGTAGTATAAACCAGGGGACCTACGAG.

The covered CDR3 bases are TGCGCCAGCAGCTTGGGGCAGGACTCTGAA. It encodes CASSLGQDSE. The whole CDR3 sequence is CASSLGQDSEAFF. The chain carries TRBV5-1 and TRBJ1-1; D gene unclear. The read halts 3 residues ahead of the CDR3 end, with the missing end drawn from the germline J gene. Germline V gives CDR1 SGHRS, CDR2 YFSETQ. The CDR3 consists of 13 residues. The ends were cut back, 0 bases at V and 6 bases at J, with 9 bases in the middle.

A note on this clone: The observed sequence ends 3 residues before the CDR3 terminus, with the missing tail filled in from the germline J gene. The rearrangement joins TRBV2 to TRBJ2-6, with 9 bases matching TRBD1. CDR1 and CDR2 (germline): SNHLY, FYNNEI. V lost 6 bases, J lost 0 bases, and 6 bases stayed unmatched. This CDR3 has 17 amino acids. CDR3 residues: CASRPGQGNSGANVLTF. The part of the CDR3 DNA that was read is TGTGCCAGCAGGCCGGGACAGGGCAACTCTGGGGCCAACGTC.